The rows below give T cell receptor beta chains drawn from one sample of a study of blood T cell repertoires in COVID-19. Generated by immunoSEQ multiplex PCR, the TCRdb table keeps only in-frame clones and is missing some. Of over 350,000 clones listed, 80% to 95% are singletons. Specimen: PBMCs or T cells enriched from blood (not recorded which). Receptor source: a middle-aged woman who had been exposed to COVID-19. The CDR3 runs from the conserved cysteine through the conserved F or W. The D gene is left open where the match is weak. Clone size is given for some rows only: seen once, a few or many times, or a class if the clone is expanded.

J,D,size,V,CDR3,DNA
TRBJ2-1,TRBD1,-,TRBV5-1,CASSPRTGGNEQFF,TGCGCCAGCAGCCCGAGGACAGGGGGCAATGAGCAGTTCTTC
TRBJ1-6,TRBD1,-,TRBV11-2,CASSLSGAGQGNSPLHF,TGTGCCAGCAGCTTAAGTGGCGCGGGACAGGGTAATTCACCCCTCCACTTT
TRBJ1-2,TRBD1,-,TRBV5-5,CASSLRTGQSSYGYTF,TGTGCCAGCAGCCTCCGAACGGGACAGTCATCCTATGGCTACACCTTC
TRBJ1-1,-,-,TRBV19,CASSQQRNTEAFF,TGTGCCAGTAGTCAACAGAGGAACACTGAAGCTTTCTTT
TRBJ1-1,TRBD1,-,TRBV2,CASGPRQGTNTEAFF,TGTGCCAGCGGGCCCAGACAGGGGACCAACACTGAAGCTTTCTTT
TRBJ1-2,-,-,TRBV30,CGWGSLYGYTF,TGTGGGTGGGGATCTCTCTATGGCTACACCTTC
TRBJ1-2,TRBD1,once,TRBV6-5,CASKWTGNGYTF,TGTGCCAGCAAATGGACAGGGAACGGCTACACCTTC
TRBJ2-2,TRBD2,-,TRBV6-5,CASTSGGSGTGELFF,TGTGCCAGCACTAGCGGGGGATCGGGCACCGGGGAGCTGTTTTTT
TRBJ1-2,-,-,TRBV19,CASSTKGGSGYTF,TGTGCCAGTAGTACCAAGGGAGGGAGTGGCTACACCTTC
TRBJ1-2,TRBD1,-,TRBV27,CASGGQNYGYTF,TGTGCCAGCGGGGGACAGAACTATGGCTACACCTTC
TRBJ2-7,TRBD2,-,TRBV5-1,CASQGLAGRSSYEQYF,TGCGCCAGCCAGGGACTAGCGGGCCGTAGCTCCTACGAGCAGTACTTC
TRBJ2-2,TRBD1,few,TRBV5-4,CASSLGPSGGKTGELFF,TGTGCCAGCAGCTTGGGACCTTCAGGGGGCAAAACCGGGGAGCTGTTTTTT
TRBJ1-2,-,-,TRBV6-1,CASSEPSSRDYGYTF,TGTGCCAGCAGTGAACCGTCCAGCCGGGACTATGGCTACACCTTC
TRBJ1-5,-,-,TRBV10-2,CASSDPNQPQHF,TGCGCCAGCAGTGACCCTAATCAGCCCCAGCATTTT
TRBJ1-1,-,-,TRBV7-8,CASIRPDTEAFF,TGTGCCAGTATTCGCCCGGACACTGAAGCTTTCTTT
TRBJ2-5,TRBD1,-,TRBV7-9,CASSSQGAQYF,TGTGCCAGCAGCTCACAGGGGGCCCAGTACTTC
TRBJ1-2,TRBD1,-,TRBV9,CASSDPGQNYGYTF,TGTGCCAGCAGCGACCCGGGACAGAACTATGGCTACACCTTC
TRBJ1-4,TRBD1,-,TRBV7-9,CASSLGQGEGNEKLFF,TGTGCCAGCAGCTTGGGACAGGGAGAGGGTAATGAAAAACTGTTTTTT
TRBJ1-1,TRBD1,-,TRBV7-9,CASSFGTGNDEAFF,TGTGCCAGCAGCTTTGGGACAGGGAACGATGAAGCTTTCTTT
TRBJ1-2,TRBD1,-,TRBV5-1,CASSLEGATYGYTF,TGCGCCAGCAGCTTGGAGGGGGCCACCTATGGCTACACCTTC
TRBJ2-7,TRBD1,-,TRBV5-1,CASSTGTVEQYF,TGCGCCAGCAGCACCGGGACAGTCGAGCAGTACTTC
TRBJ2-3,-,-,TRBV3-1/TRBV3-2,CASSQRGTDTQYF,TGTGCCAGCAGCCAGAGGGGCACAGATACGCAGTATTTT
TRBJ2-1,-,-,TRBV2,CASSAQYNEQFF,TGTGCCAGCAGCGCCCAGTACAATGAGCAGTTCTTC
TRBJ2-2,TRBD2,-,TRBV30,CAWSRSRTSGRAGELFF,TGTGCCTGGAGTCGGAGTCGGACTAGCGGGAGGGCGGGGGAGCTGTTTTTT
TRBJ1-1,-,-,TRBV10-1,CASSSKNEAFF,TGCGCCAGCAGTAGCAAAAATGAAGCTTTCTTT
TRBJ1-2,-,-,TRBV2,CASRYRQANYGYTF,TGTGCCAGCAGATATCGACAGGCTAACTATGGCTACACCTTC
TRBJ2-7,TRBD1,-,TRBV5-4,CASSKGQEEEQYF,TGTGCCAGCAGCAAGGGACAGGAGGAGGAGCAGTACTTC
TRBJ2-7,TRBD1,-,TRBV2,CASKGLTGGDYEQYF,TGTGCCAGCAAAGGGTTGACAGGGGGTGACTACGAGCAGTACTTC
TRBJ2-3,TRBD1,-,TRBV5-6,CASSLFGTGPTDTQYF,TGTGCCAGCAGCTTGTTCGGGACAGGCCCCACAGATACGCAGTATTTT
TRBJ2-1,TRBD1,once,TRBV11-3,CASSSRTGSYNEQFF,TGTGCCAGCAGCTCAAGGACAGGGTCCTACAATGAGCAGTTCTTC
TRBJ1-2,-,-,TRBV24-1,CATSASGTGGYGYTF,TGTGCCACCAGCGCCTCCGGGACGGGGGGCTATGGCTATACCTTC